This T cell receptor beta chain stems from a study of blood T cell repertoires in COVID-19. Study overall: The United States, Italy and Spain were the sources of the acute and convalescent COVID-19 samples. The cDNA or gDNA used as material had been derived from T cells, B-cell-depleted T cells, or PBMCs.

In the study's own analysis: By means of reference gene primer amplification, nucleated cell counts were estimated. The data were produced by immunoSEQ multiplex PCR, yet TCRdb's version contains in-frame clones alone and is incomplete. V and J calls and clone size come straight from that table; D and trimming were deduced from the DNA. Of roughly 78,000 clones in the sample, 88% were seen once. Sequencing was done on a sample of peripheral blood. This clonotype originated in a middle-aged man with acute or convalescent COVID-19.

The CDR3 sequence is CASSLETGTSETQYF. As DNA, the CDR3 is TGTGCCAGCAGCTTAGAGACGGGAACCTCGGAGACCCAGTACTTC. V is TRBV7-8 and J is TRBJ2-5; the D gene is possibly TRBD2 (5 bases). Germline V gene lookup returns CDR1 SGHVS and CDR2 FQNEAQ. V shed 1 base and J shed 5 bases, with 14 bases lying between them. The CDR3 is 15 residues long.